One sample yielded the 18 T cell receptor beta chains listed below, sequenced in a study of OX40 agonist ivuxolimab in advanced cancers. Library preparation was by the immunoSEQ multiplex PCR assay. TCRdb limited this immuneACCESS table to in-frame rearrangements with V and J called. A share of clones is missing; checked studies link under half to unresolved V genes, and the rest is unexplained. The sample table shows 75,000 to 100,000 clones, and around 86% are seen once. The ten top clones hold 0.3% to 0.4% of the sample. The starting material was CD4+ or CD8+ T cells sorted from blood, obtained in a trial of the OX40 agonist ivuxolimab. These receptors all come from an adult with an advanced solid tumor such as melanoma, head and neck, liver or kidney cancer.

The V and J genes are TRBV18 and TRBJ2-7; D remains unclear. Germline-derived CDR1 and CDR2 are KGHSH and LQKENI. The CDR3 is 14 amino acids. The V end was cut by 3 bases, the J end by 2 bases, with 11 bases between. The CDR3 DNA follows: TGTGCCAGCTCACCTGGTAGGGTTCCCTACGAGCAGTACTTC. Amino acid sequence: CASSPGRVPYEQYF.

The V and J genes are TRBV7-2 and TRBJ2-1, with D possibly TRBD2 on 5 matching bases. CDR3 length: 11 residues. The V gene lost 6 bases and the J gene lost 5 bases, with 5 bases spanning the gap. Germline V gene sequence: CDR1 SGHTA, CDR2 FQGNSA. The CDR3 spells CASRLDNEQFF. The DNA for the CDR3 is TGTGCCAGCAGACTAGACAATGAGCAGTTCTTC. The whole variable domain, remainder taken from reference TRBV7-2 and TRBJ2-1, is GAGVSQSPSNKVTEKGKDVELRCDPISGHTALYWYRQSLGQGLEFLIYFQGNSAPDKSGLPSDRFSAERTGGSVSTLTIQRTQQEDSAVYLCASRLDNEQFFGPGTRLTVL.

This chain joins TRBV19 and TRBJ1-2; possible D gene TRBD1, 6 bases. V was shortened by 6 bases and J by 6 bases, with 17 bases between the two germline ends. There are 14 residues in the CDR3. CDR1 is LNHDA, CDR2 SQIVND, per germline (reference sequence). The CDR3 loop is CASRMAGAGNGYTF. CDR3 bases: TGTGCCAGTAGGATGGCAGGGGCGGGAAATGGCTACACCTTC.

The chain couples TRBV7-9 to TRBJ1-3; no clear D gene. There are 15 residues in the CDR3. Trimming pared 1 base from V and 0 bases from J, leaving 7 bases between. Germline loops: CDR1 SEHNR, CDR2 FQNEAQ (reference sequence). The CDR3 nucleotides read TGTGCCAGCAGCTTAGTATCCAGCTCTGGAAACACCATATATTTT. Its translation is CASSLVSSSGNTIYF.

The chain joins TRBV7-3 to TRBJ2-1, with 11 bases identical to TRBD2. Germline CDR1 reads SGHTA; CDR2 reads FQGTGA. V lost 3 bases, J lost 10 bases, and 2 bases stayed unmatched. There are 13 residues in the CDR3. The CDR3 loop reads CASSLGLADEQFF. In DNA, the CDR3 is TGTGCCAGCAGCTTGGGACTAGCGGACGAGCAGTTCTTC.

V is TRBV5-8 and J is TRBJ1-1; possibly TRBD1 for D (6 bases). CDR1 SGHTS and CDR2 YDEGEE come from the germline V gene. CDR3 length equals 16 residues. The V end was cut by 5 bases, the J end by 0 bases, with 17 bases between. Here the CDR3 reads CASRLNGQTMNTEAFF. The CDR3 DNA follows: TGTGCCAGCAGGTTAAACGGACAGACAATGAACACTGAAGCTTTCTTT.

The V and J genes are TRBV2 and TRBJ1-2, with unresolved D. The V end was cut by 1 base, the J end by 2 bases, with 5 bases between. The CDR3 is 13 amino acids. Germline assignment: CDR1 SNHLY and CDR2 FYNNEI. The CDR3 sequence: CASSEVANYGYTF. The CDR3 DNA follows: TGTGCCAGCAGTGAAGTGGCGAACTATGGCTACACCTTC.

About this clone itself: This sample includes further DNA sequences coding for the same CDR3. CDR3 loop: CASSLVTNTEAFF. The CDR3 DNA is TGCGCCAGCAGCTTGGTTACGAACACTGAAGCTTTCTTT. V is TRBV5-1 and J is TRBJ1-1; D gene uncertain. CDR3 size: 13 residues. Germline V gene data show CDR1 as SGHRS and CDR2 as YFSETQ. Trimming removed 0 bases from V and 1 base from J, with 4 bases in between. Full variable domain (remainder filled in from reference TRBV5-1 and TRBJ1-1): KAGVTQTPRYLIKTRGQQVTLSCSPISGHRSVSWYQQTPGQGLQFLFEYFSETQRNKGNFPGRFSGRQFSNSRSEMNVSTLELGDSALYLCASSLVTNTEAFFGQGTRLTVV.

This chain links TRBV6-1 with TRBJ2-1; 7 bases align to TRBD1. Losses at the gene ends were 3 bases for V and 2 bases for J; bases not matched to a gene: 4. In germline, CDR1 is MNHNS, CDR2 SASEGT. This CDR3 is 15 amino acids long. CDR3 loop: CASSDAGTAYNEQFF. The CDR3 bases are TGTGCCAGCAGTGACGCCGGGACAGCCTACAATGAGCAGTTCTTC.

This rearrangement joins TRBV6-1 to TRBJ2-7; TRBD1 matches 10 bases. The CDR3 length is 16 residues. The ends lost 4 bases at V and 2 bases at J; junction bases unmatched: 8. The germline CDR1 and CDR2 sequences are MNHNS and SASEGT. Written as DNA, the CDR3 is TGTGCCAGCAGTGCCCAGCCGGGACAGGGGCCCTACGAGCAGTACTTC. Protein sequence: CASSAQPGQGPYEQYF.

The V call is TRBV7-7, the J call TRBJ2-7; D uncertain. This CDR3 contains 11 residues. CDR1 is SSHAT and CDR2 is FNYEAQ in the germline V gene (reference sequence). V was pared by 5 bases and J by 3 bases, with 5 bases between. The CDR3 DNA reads TGTGCCAGCAGCCCCTTCTACGAGCAGTACTTC. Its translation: CASSPFYEQYF.

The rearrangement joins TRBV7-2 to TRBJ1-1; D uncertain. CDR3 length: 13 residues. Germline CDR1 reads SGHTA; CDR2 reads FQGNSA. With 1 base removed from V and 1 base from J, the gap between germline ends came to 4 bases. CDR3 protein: CASSLDSNTEAFF. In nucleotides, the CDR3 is TGTGCCAGCAGCTTAGACTCGAACACTGAAGCTTTCTTT.

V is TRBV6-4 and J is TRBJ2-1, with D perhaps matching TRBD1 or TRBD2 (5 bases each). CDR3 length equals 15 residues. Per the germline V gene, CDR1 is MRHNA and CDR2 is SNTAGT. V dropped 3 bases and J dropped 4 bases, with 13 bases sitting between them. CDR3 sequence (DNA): TGTGCCAGCAGTGAAACCGGGACCAGATACAATGAGCAGTTCTTC. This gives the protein CASSETGTRYNEQFF.

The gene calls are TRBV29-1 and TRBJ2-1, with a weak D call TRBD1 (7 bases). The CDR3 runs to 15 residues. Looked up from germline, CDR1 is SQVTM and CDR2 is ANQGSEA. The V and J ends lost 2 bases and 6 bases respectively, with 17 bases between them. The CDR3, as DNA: TGCAGCGTTGAAAAAGGGGGGCAGGGGGGCAATGAGCAGTTCTTC. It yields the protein CSVEKGGQGGNEQFF.

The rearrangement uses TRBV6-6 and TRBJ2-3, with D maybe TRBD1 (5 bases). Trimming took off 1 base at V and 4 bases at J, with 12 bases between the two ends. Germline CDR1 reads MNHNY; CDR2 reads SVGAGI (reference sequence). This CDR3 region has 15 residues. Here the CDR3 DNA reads TGTGCCAGCAGTTACTTGGGGCCCGAGGCAGATACGCAGTATTTT. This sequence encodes CASSYLGPEADTQYF.

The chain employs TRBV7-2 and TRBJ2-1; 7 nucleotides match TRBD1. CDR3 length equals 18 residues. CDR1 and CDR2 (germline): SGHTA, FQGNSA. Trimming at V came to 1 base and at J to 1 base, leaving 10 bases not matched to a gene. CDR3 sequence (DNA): TGTGCCAGCAGCTTAGGTAAGGGGGCGGATAGGTCCTACAATGAGCAGTTCTTC. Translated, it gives CASSLGKGADRSYNEQFF.

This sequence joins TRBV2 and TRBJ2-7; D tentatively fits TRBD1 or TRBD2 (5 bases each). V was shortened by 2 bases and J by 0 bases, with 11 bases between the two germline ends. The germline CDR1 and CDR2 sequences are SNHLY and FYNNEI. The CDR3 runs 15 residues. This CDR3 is CASSERGRSSYEQYF. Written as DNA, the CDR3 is TGTGCCAGCAGTGAACGGGGACGGAGCTCCTACGAGCAGTACTTC. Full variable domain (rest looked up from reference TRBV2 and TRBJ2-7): EPEVTQTPSHQVTQMGQEVILRCVPISNHLYFYWYRQILGQKVEFLVSFYNNEISEKSEIFDDQFSVERPDGSNFTLKIRSTKLEDSAMYFCASSERGRSSYEQYFGPGTRLTVT.

The CDR3 bases are TGTGCCAGCAGCCCTCCTACAGGGAGGACTGAAGCTTTCTTT. Residues: CASSPPTGRTEAFF. This chain joins TRBV7-9 and TRBJ1-1; a possible D gene is TRBD1 (6 bases). The CDR3 has 14 amino acids. The germline V and J ends were trimmed by 5 bases and 5 bases, with 15 bases remaining between them. CDR1 and CDR2 from the germline V gene are SEHNR and FQNEAQ (reference sequence).